This passage covers 27 T cell receptor beta chains from one sample sequenced in a study of post-analysis software for immune sequencing data. Built from TCR beta cDNA, the libraries had unique molecular identifiers in them. From the PCR reads, TCRdb called clonotypes with MiXCR, one entry per CDR3 protein. The table has approximately 440,000 distinct CDR3 sequences, nearly 45% seen once; the top ten hold about 12%. Study conclusions and caveats: Four to six TRBV segments, including TRBV5-6, TRBV5-1 and TRBV20-1, were more frequent in patients than controls.

What these receptors recognize is not known. The sample taken for sequencing was blood. These receptors were taken from a girl aged 10-17 years with multiple sclerosis.

This clonotype was observed a handful of times. V and J are TRBV7-9 and TRBJ2-5; no definite D call. The DNA end is more similar to TRBJ2-7, so the J call may be wrong. Germline CDR1 reads SEHNR; CDR2 reads FQNEAQ (reference sequence). The CDR3 spans 14 residues. The CDR3 coding sequence is TGTGCCAGCAGCTTATACCTAACGAGTGGCGAGCAGTACTTC. Translated: CASSLYLTSGEQYF.

The chain uses TRBV20-1 and TRBJ2-1, with 10 nucleotides matching TRBD2. CDR1 DFQATT and CDR2 SNEGSKA come from the germline V gene (reference sequence). J gave up 4 bases and V 6 bases, and 9 bases lay outside the gene matches. This CDR3 is 15 amino acids long. The CDR3 protein is CSAVVAGGVYNEQFF. The CDR3 coding sequence is TGCAGTGCCGTAGTAGCGGGAGGAGTATACAATGAGCAGTTCTTC.

The chain couples TRBV29-1 to TRBJ2-3; D unclear. Trimming stripped 4 bases from V and 3 bases from J, with 11 bases between. The CDR3 contains 13 residues. The germline gives CDR1 SQVTM, CDR2 ANQGSEA. CDR3 DNA: TGCAGCGTTGGTATCCCGCGGACAGATACGCAGTATTTT. Its translation is CSVGIPRTDTQYF.

This clonotype was counted only a few times. The genes are TRBV15 and TRBJ1-5; no reliable D call. The germline V gene has CDR1 LNHNV and CDR2 YYDKDF (reference sequence). The V end lost 0 bases, the J end lost 0 bases, and 9 bases lay between the germline ends. There are 16 residues in the CDR3. CDR3 DNA: TGTGCCACCAGCAGAGAAGGCCTTTATAGCAATCAGCCCCAGCATTTT. This sequence encodes CATSREGLYSNQPQHF.

The chain employs TRBV4-1 and TRBJ2-7; D is possibly TRBD1 (5 bases). Germline V gene data show CDR1 as MGHRA and CDR2 as YSYEKL. This CDR3 is 13 amino acids long. Trimming took off 0 bases at V and 6 bases at J, with 9 bases between the two ends. The CDR3 here is CASSQERGSEQYF. The CDR3 DNA follows: TGCGCCAGCAGCCAAGAAAGGGGAAGCGAGCAGTACTTC.

This chain uses TRBV20-1 with TRBJ2-7, with 7 bases matching TRBD1. This CDR3 region has 13 residues. Germline V lookup: CDR1 DFQATT, CDR2 SNEGSKA (reference sequence). The trim removed 5 bases at V and 3 bases at J, leaving 7 bases unmatched. This CDR3 reads CSAFSGTDYEQYF. The CDR3 nucleotides are TGCAGTGCTTTCTCCGGGACAGACTACGAGCAGTACTTC.

The chain links TRBV24-1 to TRBJ2-1; 13 bases align to TRBD2. Germline V gene sequence: CDR1 KGHDR, CDR2 SFDVKD. This CDR3 region has 18 residues. J was trimmed by 6 bases and V by 7 bases; bases with no gene match: 14. The CDR3 reads CATSAPAELAGGRNEQFF. Written as DNA, the CDR3 is TGTGCCACCAGCGCCCCTGCCGAACTAGCGGGAGGGCGCAATGAGCAGTTCTTC.

This clonotype occurred a few times. The chain joins TRBV3-1 to TRBJ2-3; no clear D gene. V was clipped by 2 bases and J by 0 bases, with 12 bases between them. CDR1 is LGHDT, CDR2 YNNKEL, per germline (reference sequence). The CDR3 totals 16 residues. The CDR3 nucleotides are TGTGCCAGCAGCCAACTCAGGATTTCTAGCACAGATACGCAGTATTTT. It translates to CASSQLRISSTDTQYF.

This sequence joins TRBV3-1 and TRBJ2-5; no firm D call. The end of the DNA is better explained by TRBJ2-7, so the J call may be wrong. CDR3 length: 11 residues. Germline-derived CDR1 and CDR2 are LGHDT and YNNKEL (reference sequence). The DNA for the CDR3 is TGTGCCAGCAGCCAAACGAACGAGCAGTACTTC. This translates into CASSQTNEQYF.

This clonotype appeared a few times. The chain recombines TRBV20-1 with TRBJ2-5; perhaps TRBD2 as D (6 bases). The end of the DNA aligns better with TRBJ2-7, so the J call may be wrong. The CDR3 consists of 12 residues. Germline V gene sequence: CDR1 DFQATT, CDR2 SNEGSKA (reference sequence). The CDR3 DNA follows: TGCAGTACGGGAGAAAGTGTATACGAGCAGTACTTC. Its protein is CSTGESVYEQYF.

Regarding this clonotype: This may arise from a read error, as a much more abundant clone is one base away. This chain joins TRBV5-1 and TRBJ2-3, with 10 bases fitting TRBD2. The CDR3 is 17 amino acids. Germline V gene data show CDR1 as SGHRS and CDR2 as YFSETQ. CDR3 sequence: CAGSLGLASGSADTQYF. CDR3 DNA: TGCGCCGGCAGCTTGGGTTTGGCTAGCGGGAGCGCAGATACGCAGTATTTT.

This clonotype has more than one count but fewer than ten. V and J are TRBV20-1 and TRBJ2-7; perhaps TRBD2 as D (6 bases). CDR1 is DFQATT, CDR2 SNEGSKA, per germline (reference sequence). CDR3 length: 15 residues. The V gene lost 1 base and the J gene lost 2 bases, with 15 bases spanning the gap. CDR3 loop: CSARASEIDPYEQYF. For the CDR3, the DNA is TGCAGTGCTAGAGCTAGCGAGATCGACCCCTACGAGCAGTACTTC.

This clonotype turned up a few times. V usage is TRBV15 and J usage is TRBJ1-1; unclear D gene. Germline V lookup: CDR1 LNHNV, CDR2 YYDKDF (reference sequence). V was trimmed by 1 base and J by 0 bases, leaving 6 bases between them. The CDR3 covers 14 residues. Here the CDR3 DNA reads TGTGCCACCAGCAGAGTCGACCTGAACACTGAAGCTTTCTTT. Its protein product is CATSRVDLNTEAFF.

The chain recombines TRBV2 with TRBJ2-7; no reliable D call. This CDR3 is built from 12 residues. Germline V gives CDR1 SNHLY, CDR2 FYNNEI. With 6 bases removed from V and 0 bases from J, the gap between germline ends came to 6 bases. The CDR3 DNA follows: TGTGCCAGCAGAGTAAGCTCCTACGAGCAGTACTTC. Protein product: CASRVSSYEQYF.

The chain joins TRBV4-1 to TRBJ1-4; 8 bases fit TRBD1. The CDR3 has 16 residues. Germline assignment: CDR1 MGHRA and CDR2 YSYEKL. V gave up 1 base and J gave up 8 bases; unmatched junction bases: 9. The CDR3 spells CASSQVEVTGDEKLFF. CDR3 DNA sequence: TGCGCCAGCAGCCAAGTAGAGGTGACAGGGGACGAAAAACTGTTTTTT.

The rearrangement uses TRBV5-1 and TRBJ2-3, with 11 bases identical to TRBD2. CDR1 is SGHRS, CDR2 YFSETQ, per germline. The CDR3 extends over 18 amino acids. Losses at the gene ends were 4 bases for V and 2 bases for J; bases not matched to a gene: 12. The CDR3 is CASSGIITSGSSTDTQYF. The CDR3 DNA reads TGCGCCAGCAGCGGCATAATAACTAGCGGGAGCTCCACAGATACGCAGTATTTT. Together with reference TRBV5-1 and TRBJ2-3, the CDR3 gives the full variable domain: KAGVTQTPRYLIKTRGQQVTLSCSPISGHRSVSWYQQTPGQGLQFLFEYFSETQRNKGNFPGRFSGRQFSNSRSEMNVSTLELGDSALYLCASSGIITSGSSTDTQYFGPGTRLTVL.

A few counts support this clonotype. V and J are TRBV20-1 and TRBJ2-3; the D gene is possibly TRBD1 (6 bases). Between the trimmed V and J ends, which lost 3 bases and 14 bases, there was a span of 21 bases. There are 13 residues in the CDR3. The germline V gene encodes CDR1 DFQATT and CDR2 SNEGSKA (reference sequence). CDR3 loop: CSASSRTGRGWYF. The CDR3, as DNA: TGCAGTGCTAGTTCCAGGACCGGAAGGGGGTGGTATTTT.

The chain uses TRBV29-1 and TRBJ1-2, with D unclear. The length of the CDR3 is 18 residues. Trimming cost V 0 bases and J 2 bases, with 22 bases left between them. The germline CDR1 and CDR2 sequences are SQVTM and ANQGSEA. The CDR3 here is CSVEDLGLLPDSNYGYTF. The CDR3 DNA sequence: TGCAGCGTTGAAGATCTCGGTCTTCTGCCAGACTCCAACTATGGCTACACCTTC.

This chain joins TRBV4-2 and TRBJ1-2; D is perhaps TRBD1 (6 bases). V dropped 0 bases and J dropped 2 bases, with 13 bases sitting between them. The CDR3 spans 16 residues. The germline V gene has CDR1 LGHNA and CDR2 YNFKEQ. CDR3 nucleotide sequence: TGTGCCAGCAGCCAAGATCCTGGGGGCGCGAACTATGGCTACACCTTC. Translation gives CASSQDPGGANYGYTF.

V usage is TRBV4-1 and J usage is TRBJ1-4; no definite D call. Germline CDR1 and CDR2: MGHRA and YSYEKL. Between the trimmed V and J ends, which lost 7 bases and 1 base, there was a span of 13 bases. The CDR3 has 15 amino acids. CDR3 sequence reads: CASMETRKTNEKLFF. The DNA of the CDR3 is TGCGCCAGCATGGAGACGCGGAAAACTAATGAAAAACTGTTTTTT.

The chain combines TRBV7-9 with TRBJ1-2; D gene unclear. Germline CDR1 SEHNR, CDR2 FQNEAQ (reference sequence). This CDR3 region has 15 residues. Trimming pared 1 base from V and 4 bases from J, leaving 13 bases between. The CDR3 reads CASSLDASFAYGYTF. CDR3 nucleotides: TGTGCCAGCAGCTTAGACGCCAGCTTCGCCTATGGCTACACCTTC.

This chain connects TRBV9 to TRBJ2-5, with 8 positions matching TRBD1. The length of the CDR3 is 16 residues. Germline V gives CDR1 SGDLS, CDR2 YYNGEE. The trim removed 4 bases at V and 3 bases at J, leaving 11 bases unmatched. The CDR3 loop reads CASSLNSGQVKETQYF. The CDR3 DNA reads as TGTGCCAGCAGCCTAAATTCGGGACAGGTGAAAGAGACCCAGTACTTC.

CDR3 nucleotide sequence: TGTGCCAGCAGACCCCGAGACGGGAGGGACTCCTACGAGCAGTACTTC. Translation gives CASRPRDGRDSYEQYF. The genes are TRBV7-9 and TRBJ2-7; TRBD2 agrees at 8 bases. With 6 bases clipped from V and 0 bases from J, the junction kept 10 bases outside the gene matches. This CDR3 has 16 residues. Germline loops: CDR1 SEHNR, CDR2 FQNEAQ (reference sequence).

The rearrangement links TRBV6-5 to TRBJ2-3, with D uncertain. The CDR3 totals 12 residues. The ends were cut back, 9 bases at V and 5 bases at J, with 12 bases in the middle. Germline-derived CDR1 and CDR2 are MNHEY and SVGAGI. The CDR3 loop is CASRSSGDTQYF. Written as DNA, the CDR3 is TGTGCCAGTCGATCTTCCGGAGATACGCAGTATTTT.

This sequence joins TRBV12-3 or TRBV12-4 and TRBJ2-5, with 8 bases lining up with TRBD1. This CDR3 is 18 amino acids long. The trim removed 6 bases at V and 0 bases at J, leaving 15 bases unmatched. CDR3 amino acids: CASRAPLGRQGYQETQYF. The CDR3 DNA sequence: TGTGCCAGCAGGGCCCCACTTGGTCGACAGGGGTACCAAGAGACCCAGTACTTC.

The gene calls are TRBV20-1 and TRBJ1-2; D call uncertain. This CDR3 is built from 16 residues. V was pared by 1 base and J by 10 bases, with 25 bases between. Germline lookup yields CDR1 DFQATT and CDR2 SNEGSKA (reference sequence). The CDR3 sequence: CSARAFPLRGYCDYTF. In DNA form, the CDR3 reads TGCAGTGCTAGAGCGTTTCCCCTCCGGGGTTACTGTGACTACACCTTC.

The chain joins TRBV10-3 to TRBJ2-5, with D unresolved. Germline assignment: CDR1 ENHRY and CDR2 SYGVKD. Deletions cut 1 base from V and 3 bases from J, with 12 bases between. The CDR3 has 15 residues. CDR3 DNA: TGTGCCATCAGTGAGTGGCAGGACCCGGAAGAGACCCAGTACTTC. It specifies CAISEWQDPEETQYF.